Listed here are 28 T cell receptor beta chains from one sample, sequenced in a study of cytomegalovirus exposure and HLA in healthy donors. The PCR made use of 60 Vbeta and 13 Jbeta primers. Libraries were prepared by immunoSEQ multiplex PCR; TCRdb keeps only in-frame clonotypes and omits some of them. Of 150,000 to 200,000 clones detected, 77% appear once; the ten largest clones hold around 3.1%. The sample was PBMCs. Source of these receptors: a female donor in good health and CMV-seronegative.

This clone was counted a single time. V gene TRBV6-5 combines with J gene TRBJ2-1; D ambiguous. Looked up from germline, CDR1 is MNHEY and CDR2 is SVGAGI. V lost 5 bases, J lost 10 bases, and 9 bases lay in between. This CDR3 is 11 amino acids long. The CDR3 loop reads CASSRAEEQFF. Here the CDR3 DNA reads TGTGCCAGCAGTAGAGCTGAGGAGCAGTTCTTC.

The chain couples TRBV18 to TRBJ1-1, with 8 bases that match TRBD1. This CDR3 region has 13 residues. Germline assignment: CDR1 KGHSH and CDR2 LQKENI. V lost 3 bases to trimming and J lost 7 bases; unmatched junction nucleotides: 4. In nucleotides, the CDR3 is TGTGCCAGCTCACCGACAGGGGTGGGTGAAGCTTTCTTT. Translation: CASSPTGVGEAFF.

This clone was seen just once. This chain connects TRBV30 to TRBJ2-3; TRBD1 might be the D (6 bases). Germline V CDR1 and CDR2: GTSNPN, SVGIG (reference sequence). The CDR3 is 12 amino acids. The V end was cut by 5 bases, the J end by 4 bases, with 10 bases between. The CDR3 spells CAWAQGADTQYF. CDR3 sequence (DNA): TGTGCCTGGGCACAGGGCGCAGATACGCAGTATTTT.

The rearrangement joins TRBV29-1 to TRBJ2-7; 8 positions match TRBD1. Germline V gene data show CDR1 as SQVTM and CDR2 as ANQGSEA. J gave up 0 bases and V 6 bases, and 4 bases lay outside the gene matches. The CDR3 has 13 residues. CDR3 coding DNA: TGCAGCGTCACCGGGACAGGCTCCTACGAGCAGTACTTC. This sequence encodes CSVTGTGSYEQYF.

The genes are TRBV7-2 and TRBJ2-1; 9 bases align to TRBD2. Germline V gives CDR1 SGHTA, CDR2 FQGNSA. Trimming at V came to 3 bases and at J to 7 bases, leaving 19 bases not matched to a gene. There are 19 residues in the CDR3. The CDR3 nucleotides read TGTGCCAGCAGCTTTCGTTCTAGCGGGGAGCCTCTATCGGGAAATGAGCAGTTCTTC. It codes for CASSFRSSGEPLSGNEQFF.

This clone has just a few counts. This rearrangement joins TRBV6-1 to TRBJ1-2, with 11 bases lining up with TRBD1. V trimming: 7 bases; J trimming: 2 bases; junction bases outside the gene matches: 6. Germline CDR1 MNHNS, CDR2 SASEGT. There are 15 residues in the CDR3. The CDR3 bases are TGTGCCAGCAAAGGACAGGGGGCGAGAAACTATGGCTACACCTTC. As protein: CASKGQGARNYGYTF.

The chain employs TRBV4-3 and TRBJ2-7; tentatively, D is TRBD1 (5 bases). Germline V gives CDR1 LGHNA, CDR2 YSLEER. V was pared by 0 bases and J by 3 bases, with 9 bases between. The CDR3 sequence is 14 residues long. CDR3 bases: TGCGCCAGCAGCCAAGAAACAGGACGCTACGAGCAGTACTTC. Translated: CASSQETGRYEQYF.

This chain uses TRBV11-3 with TRBJ2-7, with 8 bases matching TRBD2. The germline gives CDR1 SGHNT, CDR2 YENEEA. The CDR3 totals 12 residues. The V and J ends lost 6 bases and 6 bases, in that order; junction bases with no gene match: 4. The CDR3 coding sequence is TGTGCCAGCAGTCCGGGGGGGGGCGAGCAGTACTTC. As protein: CASSPGGGEQYF.

This clone was counted once. The chain recombines TRBV7-2 with TRBJ1-5; 9 bases are a match to TRBD1. V dropped 5 bases and J dropped 0; count of bases not matched to a gene: 5. The CDR3 consists of 16 residues. Germline values: CDR1 SGHTA, CDR2 FQGNSA. The CDR3: CASSPRTGDSNQPQHF. The CDR3 nucleotides are TGTGCCAGCAGCCCTAGGACAGGGGATAGCAATCAGCCCCAGCATTTT.

The J gene is TRBJ2-7, the V gene TRBV5-1; unclear D gene. The V end was cut by 2 bases, the J end by 1 base, with 7 bases between. The CDR3 contains 13 residues. From germline, CDR1 is SGHRS and CDR2 YFSETQ. CDR3 protein: CASSLDISYEQYF. CDR3 nucleotides: TGCGCCAGCAGCTTAGACATTTCCTACGAGCAGTACTTC.

The chain is built from TRBV9 and TRBJ2-2, with D possibly matching TRBD2 (6 bases). The CDR3 spans 15 residues. CDR1 SGDLS and CDR2 YYNGEE come from the germline V gene. The V end lost 0 bases, the J end lost 2 bases, and 8 bases lay between the germline ends. CDR3 in DNA: TGTGCCAGCAGCGTAGCGGGAGTTAACACCGGGGAGCTGTTTTTT. Its protein product is CASSVAGVNTGELFF.

The chain employs TRBV19 and TRBJ1-5; possibly TRBD1 for D (6 bases). Germline loops: CDR1 LNHDA, CDR2 SQIVND (reference sequence). V was trimmed by 3 bases and J by 6 bases, leaving 12 bases between them. There are 14 residues in the CDR3. The CDR3 DNA sequence: TGTGCCAGTAGTATGCGGGGGGGCCTTCAGCCCCAGCATTTT. Protein sequence: CASSMRGGLQPQHF.

Ten or more counts support this clone. The chain recombines TRBV5-6 with TRBJ1-2; D unclear. Germline assignment: CDR1 SGHDT and CDR2 YYEEEE. This CDR3 spans 13 amino acids. The V end lost 4 bases, the J end lost 0 bases, and 7 bases lay between the germline ends. CDR3 sequence reads: CASSPTPNYGYTF. The CDR3 region has the DNA TGTGCCAGCAGCCCCACTCCTAACTATGGCTACACCTTC.

This CDR3 is CASSLPTPDTQYF. The CDR3 nucleotides read TGTGCCAGCAGTTTACCGACACCAGATACGCAGTATTTT. This chain uses TRBV27 with TRBJ2-3; no definite D call. The CDR3 runs to 13 residues. V dropped 2 bases and J dropped 4 bases, with 7 bases sitting between them. Germline V gene data show CDR1 as MNHEY and CDR2 as SMNVEV (reference sequence).

The chain recombines TRBV5-4 with TRBJ1-6, with TRBD1 matching over 9 bases. The V gene end was trimmed by 4 bases and the J gene end by 7 bases; junction bases not matched to a gene: 9. The CDR3 covers 16 residues. Germline CDR1 is SGHNT and CDR2 is YYREEE (reference sequence). In DNA form, the CDR3 reads TGTGCCAGCAGCCTCGTTGGACAGGGGCGGAATTCACCCCTCCACTTT. Translation: CASSLVGQGRNSPLHF.

V is TRBV7-9 and J is TRBJ1-5, with D uncertain. V lost 5 bases, J lost 3 bases, and 14 bases lay in between. Germline lookup yields CDR1 SEHNR and CDR2 FQNEAQ (reference sequence). The CDR3 loop spans 15 amino acids. In DNA form, the CDR3 reads TGTGCCAGCAGCCGCGATTGGAGCAACAATCAGCCCCAGCATTTT. This sequence encodes CASSRDWSNNQPQHF.

The chain uses TRBV28 and TRBJ1-1; D not certain. V was pared by 8 bases and J by 0 bases, with 10 bases between. This CDR3 has 13 amino acids. Germline CDR1 is MDHEN and CDR2 is SYDVKM. This CDR3 is CASLAGVNTEAFF. DNA of the CDR3: TGTGCCAGCTTGGCAGGCGTGAACACTGAAGCTTTCTTT. The whole variable domain, remainder taken from reference TRBV28 and TRBJ1-1, is DVKVTQSSRYLVKRTGEKVFLECVQDMDHENMFWYRQDPGLGLRLIYFSYDVKMKEKGDIPEGYSVSREKKERFSLILESASTNQTSMYLCASLAGVNTEAFFGQGTRLTVV.

The CDR3 bases are TGCGCCAGCAGCTTGAATTCGGCAGGGGGCTACGAGCAGTACTTC. Translating it yields CASSLNSAGGYEQYF. The V and J genes are TRBV5-1 and TRBJ2-7; 7 bases line up with TRBD1. Per the germline V gene, CDR1 is SGHRS and CDR2 is YFSETQ. This CDR3 region has 15 residues. Trimming took 1 base from V and 3 from J; bases not matched to a gene: 7.

V usage is TRBV7-2 and J usage is TRBJ1-3; D remains unclear. V dropped 4 bases and J dropped 2 bases, with 9 bases sitting between them. The CDR3 consists of 14 residues. Germline values: CDR1 SGHTA, CDR2 FQGNSA. The chain's CDR3 is CASSSVLTGNTIYF. The CDR3 DNA reads as TGTGCCAGCAGCTCAGTACTAACTGGAAACACCATATATTTT.

This clone appeared a few times. The chain recombines TRBV29-1 with TRBJ2-3; TRBD1 aligns across 7 bases. V shed 6 bases, J shed 3 bases, and the junction held 9 bases outside the gene matches. The CDR3 loop spans 14 amino acids. Germline CDR1 is SQVTM and CDR2 is ANQGSEA. Here the CDR3 reads CSVPAGGRTDTQYF. The CDR3 region has the DNA TGCAGCGTCCCGGCAGGGGGAAGGACAGATACGCAGTATTTT.

The chain is built from TRBV7-3 and TRBJ2-1; 7 nucleotides line up with TRBD1. Germline CDR1 is SGHTA and CDR2 is FQGTGA. Germline trimming cut 5 bases from V and 0 bases from J; bases unmatched to any gene: 7. The CDR3 contains 16 residues. CDR3 sequence reads: CASSPDAGGSYNEQFF. CDR3 bases: TGTGCCAGCAGCCCCGACGCAGGGGGCTCCTACAATGAGCAGTTCTTC.

The V and J genes are TRBV18 and TRBJ1-1; TRBD1 matches at 7 bases. This CDR3 has 17 amino acids. V shed 0 bases and J 0 bases; nucleotides not matched to a gene: 7. Germline V lookup: CDR1 KGHSH, CDR2 LQKENI. CDR3 amino acids: CASSPPRTGAVNTEAFF. The CDR3 DNA reads as TGTGCCAGCTCACCACCCCGTACAGGGGCGGTGAACACTGAAGCTTTCTTT.

The rearrangement joins TRBV7-8 to TRBJ2-2, with D unclear. V was clipped by 0 bases and J by 3 bases, with 5 bases between them. The CDR3 has 14 amino acids. The germline gives CDR1 SGHVS, CDR2 FQNEAQ. The CDR3 region is CASSLAGDTGELFF. The CDR3 DNA is TGTGCCAGCAGCTTAGCAGGAGACACCGGGGAGCTGTTTTTT.

The chain combines TRBV19 with TRBJ2-7; 7 nucleotides match TRBD1. The V and J ends lost 3 bases and 0 bases, in that order; junction bases with no gene match: 8. Germline assignment: CDR1 LNHDA and CDR2 SQIVND (reference sequence). CDR3 length equals 16 residues. The CDR3 sequence: CASSMSHRGSSYEQYF. Here the CDR3 DNA reads TGTGCCAGTAGTATGTCCCACAGGGGATCCTCCTACGAGCAGTACTTC.

This chain uses TRBV5-1 with TRBJ1-2; 7 bases fit TRBD1. This CDR3 has 14 amino acids. Germline assignment: CDR1 SGHRS and CDR2 YFSETQ. Trimming removed 0 bases from V and 2 bases from J; junction bases left unmatched: 1. This CDR3 is CASSLEGQNYGYTF. In DNA, the CDR3 is TGCGCCAGCAGCTTGGAGGGACAGAACTATGGCTACACCTTC.

This rearrangement joins TRBV5-4 to TRBJ2-1; maybe TRBD2 (6 bases). From germline, CDR1 is SGHNT and CDR2 YYREEE (reference sequence). This CDR3 is 16 amino acids long. V lost 4 bases to trimming and J lost 0 bases, with 14 bases between them. In DNA form, the CDR3 reads TGTGCCAGCAGCACCAACACGGGGGTCTCCTACAATGAGCAGTTCTTC. It translates to CASSTNTGVSYNEQFF.

This rearrangement joins TRBV4-1 to TRBJ1-3; 10 bases are shared with TRBD1. V trimming: 1 base; J trimming: 3 bases; junction bases outside the gene matches: 9. The CDR3 has 18 residues. Germline CDR1 reads MGHRA; CDR2 reads YSYEKL. In DNA, the CDR3 is TGCGCCAGCAGCCAAGGCCTAAGACAGGGGGCCGGTGGAAACACCATATATTTT. As protein: CASSQGLRQGAGGNTIYF.

The chain is built from TRBV19 and TRBJ2-2, with 12 nucleotides matching TRBD2. The CDR3 sequence is 16 residues long. Germline V CDR1 and CDR2: LNHDA, SQIVND (reference sequence). Losses at the gene ends were 6 bases for V and 2 bases for J; bases not matched to a gene: 4. CDR3 bases: TGTGCCAGTAGGGGACTAGCGGGCCTTAACACCGGGGAGCTGTTTTTT. This gives the protein CASRGLAGLNTGELFF.